Described below is a single T cell receptor beta chain sequence and its context. The sample comes from a study of blood T cell repertoires in COVID-19. Study-level background: Donors in the United States, Italy and Spain gave samples during acute or convalescent COVID-19. T cells, B-cell-depleted T cells, or PBMCs provided the cDNA or gDNA that served as material.

Original processing notes: By means of reference gene primer amplification, nucleated cell counts were estimated. Some clones are missing from TCRdb's copy, which holds only in-frame ones; the method was immunoSEQ multiplex PCR. V and J calls and clone size follow that table, whereas D and trimming were derived from the DNA. The sample gives 45,000 to 60,000 clones, 65% to 90% of which show up once; around 1.4% is in the top ten. The CDR3 spans 15 residues. The germline V and J ends were trimmed by 4 bases and 2 bases, with 15 bases remaining between them. CDR1 and CDR2 (germline): SEHNR, FQNEAQ (reference sequence).

The TCR sequence derives from a man aged 55 to 69 with acute or convalescent COVID-19. The chain joins TRBV7-9 to TRBJ2-7; D may be TRBD1 (6 bases). Sequenced input: peripheral blood. This CDR3 reads CASSYRDTHPYEQYF. CDR3 DNA: TGTGCCAGCAGCTACAGGGACACCCACCCCTACGAGCAGTACTTC.